This T cell receptor (beta chain) was recovered during a study of blood T cell repertoires in COVID-19. Study as a whole: Samples came from the United States, Italy and Spain, spanning acute and convalescent COVID-19.

Participant reports of clinical history set cohort assignment. The CDR3 runs to 15 residues. Germline assignment: CDR1 KGHSH and CDR2 LQKENI. The ends were cut back, 3 bases at V and 3 bases at J, with 11 bases in the middle. The authors' processing: Amplification with reference gene primers provided the estimates of nucleated cell counts. Data came from immunoSEQ multiplex PCR; TCRdb stores just in-frame clones and leaves some out. V and J calls and clone size are as listed in that table; D and trimming were resolved from the DNA. This table holds 210,000 or so clones, less than 90% found once. The sequence was obtained from a woman aged 50 to 60 in a cohort exposed to, infected with or recovered from COVID-19 (not recorded which). The chain links TRBV18 to TRBJ2-2; possibly TRBD1 for D (5 bases). The sample taken for sequencing was PBMCs or T cells enriched from blood (not recorded which). DNA of the CDR3: TGTGCCAGCTCACCGGGGCCCCTCGACACCGGGGAGCTGTTTTTT. This sequence encodes CASSPGPLDTGELFF.